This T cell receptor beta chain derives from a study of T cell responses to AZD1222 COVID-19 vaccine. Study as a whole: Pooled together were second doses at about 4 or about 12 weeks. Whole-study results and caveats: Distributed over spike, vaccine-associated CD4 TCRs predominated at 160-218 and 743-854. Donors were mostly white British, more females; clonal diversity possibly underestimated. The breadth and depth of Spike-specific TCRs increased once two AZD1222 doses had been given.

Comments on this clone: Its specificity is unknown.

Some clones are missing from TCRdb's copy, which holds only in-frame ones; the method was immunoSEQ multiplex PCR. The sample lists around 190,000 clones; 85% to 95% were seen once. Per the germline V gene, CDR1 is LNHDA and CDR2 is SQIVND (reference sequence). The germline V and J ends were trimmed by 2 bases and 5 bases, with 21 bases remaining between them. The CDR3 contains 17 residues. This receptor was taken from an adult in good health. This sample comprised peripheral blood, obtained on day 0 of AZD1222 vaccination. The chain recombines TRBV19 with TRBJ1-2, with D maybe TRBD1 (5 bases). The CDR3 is CASSISRDPGRFYGYTF. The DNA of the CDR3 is TGTGCCAGTAGTATATCGAGGGATCCGGGACGCTTTTATGGCTACACCTTC.